The 31 T cell receptor beta chains listed next were all sequenced from one sample in a study of post-analysis software for immune sequencing data. Study-wide points: Patients had higher frequencies than controls of roughly 5 TRBV segments, including TRBV5-6, TRBV5-1 and TRBV20-1.

Libraries were made from TCR beta cDNA, and they carried unique molecular identifiers. TCRdb fed the PCR reads into MiXCR, producing one record per CDR3 protein. The sample lists more than 350,000 distinct CDR3 sequences, 35% to 45% seen once, with 7.6% in the top ten. Their antigens remain unidentified. Source material: blood. The receptors were sampled from a girl aged 2 to 9 with multiple sclerosis.

V usage is TRBV7-8 and J usage is TRBJ2-7; possibly TRBD1 for D (6 bases). CDR3 size: 14 residues. Germline CDR1 reads SGHVS; CDR2 reads FQNEAQ. V dropped 5 bases and J dropped 3 bases, with 14 bases sitting between them. CDR3 protein: CASSGDIWNYEQYF. The CDR3 DNA is TGTGCCAGCAGCGGGGACATCTGGAACTACGAGCAGTACTTC. Filled out from reference TRBV7-8 and TRBJ2-7, the complete variable domain reads GAGVSQSPRYKVAKRGQDVALRCDPISGHVSLFWYQQALGQGPEFLTYFQNEAQLDKSGLPSDRFFAERPEGSVSTLKIQRTQQEDSAVYLCASSGDIWNYEQYFGPGTRLTVT.

This clonotype appeared a single time. V usage is TRBV6-1 and J usage is TRBJ1-3, with D tentatively TRBD1 (6 bases). The CDR3 is 17 amino acids. Germline CDR1 is MNHNS and CDR2 is SASEGT. V dropped 6 bases and J dropped 5 bases, with 23 bases sitting between them. CDR3 loop: CASSPTYIQGTRNTIYF. Written as DNA, the CDR3 is TGTGCCAGCAGCCCAACTTATATACAGGGAACCAGAAACACCATATATTTT.

As concerns this clonotype: One end of the junction fails to match germline, which may point to a read error. The chain joins TRBV20-1 to TRBJ2-4; 8 bases map to TRBD2. Germline assignment: CDR1 DFQATT and CDR2 SNEGSKA (reference sequence). The CDR3 length is 14 residues. The CDR3 reads CSAGGGTGKNIQHF. The DNA for the CDR3 is TGCAGTGCCGGGGGGGGTACGGGTAAAAACATTCAGCACTTC.

This clonotype has a handful of counts. The chain links TRBV6-2 or TRBV6-3 to TRBJ1-1; D unresolved. The CDR3 is 16 amino acids. Trimming removed 4 bases at V and 2 bases at J, with 17 bases between. The V gene's germline CDR1 is MNHEY and CDR2 SVGEGT. CDR3 sequence (DNA): TGTGCCAGCAGTTTAGGGCCCGCAAATATTAACACTGAAGCTTTCTTT. Translating gives CASSLGPANINTEAFF.

This clonotype was counted at least ten times. As DNA, the CDR3 is TGTGCCAGCAGTTTATCAAGGAGGAGTTCTGGGGCCAACGTCCTGACTTTC. Its protein is CASSLSRRSSGANVLTF. J is TRBJ2-6 and V is TRBV28; TRBD2 might be the D (5 bases). This CDR3 is 17 amino acids long. The V end lost 1 base, the J end lost 1 base, and 11 bases lay between the germline ends. Germline V gene data show CDR1 as MDHEN and CDR2 as SYDVKM.

The rearrangement joins TRBV29-1 to TRBJ2-1, with D possibly TRBD2 on 5 matching bases. Germline V gene lookup returns CDR1 SQVTM and CDR2 ANQGSEA. There are 13 residues in the CDR3. V was shortened by 3 bases and J by 3 bases, with 9 bases between the two germline ends. CDR3 amino acids: CSVERENYNEQFF. The CDR3 nucleotides are TGCAGCGTTGAGAGGGAAAACTACAATGAGCAGTTCTTC.

This chain joins TRBV12-3 or TRBV12-4 and TRBJ1-1; D gene unclear. This CDR3 is 14 amino acids long. The V gene lost 0 bases and the J gene lost 5 bases, with 10 bases spanning the gap. CDR3 coding DNA: TGTGCCAGCAGTTTAGCAAGGAGGCCAACTGAAGCTTTCTTT. Its protein is CASSLARRPTEAFF.

This clonotype was seen more than once but under ten times. V is TRBV15 and J is TRBJ2-1; no firm D call. CDR1 LNHNV and CDR2 YYDKDF come from the germline V gene (reference sequence). Trimming cost V 5 bases and J 4 bases, with 18 bases left between them. This CDR3 spans 16 amino acids. CDR3 nucleotide sequence: TGTGCCACCAGCCCACATCTCGACTTGAGGTACAATGAGCAGTTCTTC. Translated: CATSPHLDLRYNEQFF.

The chain carries TRBV5-1 and TRBJ2-3, with 11 bases matching TRBD2. There are 16 residues in the CDR3. Germline CDR1 SGHRS, CDR2 YFSETQ. The V and J ends lost 4 bases and 2 bases, in that order; junction bases with no gene match: 6. In DNA, the CDR3 is TGCGCCAGCAGCAACCGACTAGCGGGGCCCACAGATACGCAGTATTTT. Protein: CASSNRLAGPTDTQYF.

This clonotype was seen many times. CDR3 sequence reads: CASSTGTGGDTQYF. The CDR3 DNA follows: TGTGCCAGCAGCACCGGGACAGGTGGGGATACGCAGTATTTT. The gene calls are TRBV5-6 and TRBJ2-3, with 8 bases aligning to TRBD1. Germline V gene data show CDR1 as SGHDT and CDR2 as YYEEEE. Losses at the gene ends were 4 bases for V and 6 bases for J; bases not matched to a gene: 7. The CDR3 covers 14 residues.

The V gene is TRBV7-9, the J gene TRBJ2-1; 9 nucleotides line up with TRBD1. The CDR3 is 16 residues long. Germline V gene lookup returns CDR1 SEHNR and CDR2 FQNEAQ (reference sequence). V gave up 2 bases and J gave up 3 bases; unmatched junction bases: 5. The CDR3 bases are TGTGCCAGCAGCTTATGGGTGGGACAGGGCTACAATGAGCAGTTCTTC. Its translation: CASSLWVGQGYNEQFF.

The CDR3 loop reads CSVEDLTGNTDTQYF. Written as DNA, the CDR3 is TGCAGCGTTGAAGATCTTACAGGGAACACAGATACGCAGTATTTT. The rearrangement links TRBV29-1 to TRBJ2-3, with D possibly TRBD1 on 6 matching bases. CDR3 length: 15 amino acids. Germline V gene sequence: CDR1 SQVTM, CDR2 ANQGSEA. The germline V and J ends were trimmed by 0 bases and 2 bases, with 12 bases remaining between them.

The genes are TRBV12-3 or TRBV12-4 and TRBJ1-6; D is unresolved. V lost 3 bases to trimming and J lost 10 bases, with 13 bases between them. This CDR3 has 14 amino acids. CDR3: CASSFRKSGSPLHF. DNA of the CDR3: TGTGCCAGCAGTTTTCGTAAATCGGGATCACCCCTCCACTTT.

This clonotype was detected only a few times. The chain carries TRBV12-3 or TRBV12-4 and TRBJ2-7; 7 nucleotides agree with TRBD1. CDR3 length: 15 amino acids. V shed 2 bases, J shed 3 bases, and the junction held 7 bases outside the gene matches. The CDR3 reads CASSLRTGAGYEQYF. CDR3 DNA sequence: TGTGCCAGCAGTTTACGAACAGGGGCAGGCTACGAGCAGTACTTC.

The gene calls are TRBV29-1 and TRBJ2-5, with 7 nucleotides matching TRBD2. Germline V gives CDR1 SQVTM, CDR2 ANQGSEA. This CDR3 has 13 residues. J was trimmed by 4 bases and V by 6 bases; bases with no gene match: 8. The CDR3 protein is CSVPLAPVETQYF. CDR3 bases: TGCAGCGTCCCACTAGCGCCGGTAGAGACCCAGTACTTC.

V and J are TRBV5-1 and TRBJ1-2; tentative D call: TRBD1 (5 bases). Trimming stripped 0 bases from V and 4 bases from J, with 13 bases between. This CDR3 is built from 15 residues. Germline CDR1 SGHRS, CDR2 YFSETQ. This chain's CDR3 is CASSLESRASYGYTF. The CDR3 DNA reads TGCGCCAGCAGCTTGGAGTCCAGGGCGAGCTATGGCTACACCTTC.

This clonotype was observed a handful of times. The chain carries TRBV12-3 or TRBV12-4 and TRBJ2-1; a weak D match, TRBD1 (6 bases). V was trimmed by 6 bases and J by 0 bases, leaving 18 bases between them. The CDR3 totals 17 residues. CDR3 bases: TGTGCCAGCAGGCGTCAGACAGGCTACAGCTCCTACAATGAGCAGTTCTTC. This codes for CASRRQTGYSSYNEQFF.

This chain links TRBV9 with TRBJ2-7, with TRBD2 identical over 9 bases. The CDR3 has 14 residues. Germline V gene sequence: CDR1 SGDLS, CDR2 YYNGEE. The V and J ends lost 1 base and 7 bases, in that order; junction bases with no gene match: 6. The CDR3: CASSVMGLAHEQYF. CDR3 bases: TGTGCCAGCAGCGTAATGGGACTAGCCCATGAGCAGTACTTC.

The chain is built from TRBV20-1 and TRBJ2-7, with 7 bases lining up with TRBD1. CDR1 and CDR2 from the germline V gene are DFQATT and SNEGSKA (reference sequence). CDR3 length: 13 amino acids. Trimming removed 7 bases from V and 3 bases from J; junction bases left unmatched: 9. The CDR3 sequence: CSGKGATSYEQYF. The CDR3 DNA follows: TGCAGTGGGAAGGGGGCTACTAGCTACGAGCAGTACTTC.

CDR3 sequence: CASRRTVATNEKLFF. The CDR3 nucleotides read TGTGCCAGCCGGAGGACGGTCGCAACTAATGAAAAACTGTTTTTT. The rearrangement joins TRBV4-2 to TRBJ1-4; D ambiguous. This CDR3 comprises 15 residues. Germline CDR1 is LGHNA and CDR2 is YNFKEQ. V lost 8 bases to trimming and J lost 0 bases, with 13 bases between them.

The chain employs TRBV20-1 and TRBJ1-6; TRBD1 might be the D (5 bases). Germline CDR1 reads DFQATT; CDR2 reads SNEGSKA (reference sequence). CDR3 length: 16 amino acids. V lost 2 bases and J lost 7, with 18 bases in between. CDR3 in amino acids: CSARLPSGRRNSPLHF. The CDR3 nucleotides are TGCAGTGCTAGACTTCCGTCAGGGCGGCGGAATTCACCCCTCCACTTT.

The V gene is TRBV7-9, the J gene TRBJ2-7; D uncertain. Looked up from germline, CDR1 is SEHNR and CDR2 is FQNEAQ (reference sequence). The CDR3 extends over 13 amino acids. V lost 0 bases and J lost 6, with 9 bases in between. The CDR3 is CASSLALVSEQYF. Here the CDR3 DNA reads TGTGCCAGCAGCTTAGCTTTAGTGAGCGAGCAGTACTTC.

The chain combines TRBV5-1 with TRBJ2-3; 8 nucleotides align to TRBD2. The ends lost 2 bases at V and 0 bases at J; junction bases unmatched: 5. Germline V gene sequence: CDR1 SGHRS, CDR2 YFSETQ. The CDR3 has 16 amino acids. The CDR3 DNA sequence: TGCGCCAGCAGCTTACCTCGGGGGGGTAGCACAGATACGCAGTATTTT. Translated, it gives CASSLPRGGSTDTQYF. The full variable domain, completed using reference TRBV5-1 and TRBJ2-3, is KAGVTQTPRYLIKTRGQQVTLSCSPISGHRSVSWYQQTPGQGLQFLFEYFSETQRNKGNFPGRFSGRQFSNSRSEMNVSTLELGDSALYLCASSLPRGGSTDTQYFGPGTRLTVL.

This clonotype has a handful of counts. The V and J genes are TRBV11-2 and TRBJ2-5, with 9 bases matching TRBD2. J lost 6 bases, V lost 2 bases, and 10 bases had no gene match. CDR1 is SGHAT, CDR2 FQNNGV, per germline. The CDR3 spans 16 residues. The CDR3 sequence: CASSLSPSGGLKTQYF. In DNA, the CDR3 is TGTGCCAGCAGCTTATCTCCCAGCGGGGGGTTGAAGACCCAGTACTTC.

The V gene is TRBV7-9, the J gene TRBJ2-1; D unresolved. Germline CDR1 and CDR2: SEHNR and FQNEAQ (reference sequence). This CDR3 spans 16 amino acids. V shed 1 base and J shed 3 bases, with 13 bases lying between them. This chain's CDR3 is CASSLERLLVYNEQFF. The CDR3 DNA is TGTGCCAGCAGCTTAGAAAGGCTACTGGTCTACAATGAGCAGTTCTTC.

This chain links TRBV20-1 with TRBJ2-7; no firm D call. CDR3 size: 15 residues. From germline, CDR1 is DFQATT and CDR2 SNEGSKA (reference sequence). Between the trimmed V and J ends, which lost 3 bases and 2 bases, there was a span of 17 bases. This chain's CDR3 is CSASGSGRRTYEQYF. CDR3 DNA: TGCAGTGCTAGTGGATCGGGCAGAAGAACCTACGAGCAGTACTTC.

In this sample, this clonotype turned up a few times. V and J are TRBV5-1 and TRBJ2-6; D ambiguous. Trimming shortened V by 0 bases and J by 3 bases, and 4 bases separated the two germline ends. This CDR3 comprises 14 residues. Germline CDR1 SGHRS, CDR2 YFSETQ. The CDR3 nucleotides read TGCGCCAGCAGCTTGGAGGGTGGGGCCAACGTCCTGACTTTC. Its translation: CASSLEGGANVLTF.

The rearrangement uses TRBV29-1 and TRBJ2-1, with a possible D match to TRBD2 (5 bases). V was pared by 0 bases and J by 11 bases, with 20 bases between. The CDR3 spans 15 residues. Per the germline V gene, CDR1 is SQVTM and CDR2 is ANQGSEA. The CDR3 DNA sequence: TGCAGCGTTGAAGATTTAGTCACCGGGAATTCCCAGCAGTTCTTC. This encodes CSVEDLVTGNSQQFF.

Only a few counts were recorded for this clonotype. The CDR3 here is CASSLVTGSRNEQYF. CDR3 in DNA: TGTGCCAGCAGTCTAGTGACAGGGAGTCGGAACGAGCAGTACTTC. The rearrangement links TRBV6-6 to TRBJ2-5; 7 bases are a match to TRBD1. The J call may be incorrect, as the DNA end agrees better with TRBJ2-7. The CDR3 spans 15 residues. Germline values: CDR1 MNHNY, CDR2 SVGAGI (reference sequence).

This chain joins TRBV20-1 and TRBJ2-7, with TRBD1 matching over 10 bases. The CDR3 is 14 amino acids. Germline CDR1 reads DFQATT; CDR2 reads SNEGSKA (reference sequence). V dropped 6 bases and J dropped 3; count of bases not matched to a gene: 8. CDR3 protein: CSAADRGSLYEQYF. In DNA, the CDR3 is TGCAGTGCCGCGGACAGGGGGAGCCTCTACGAGCAGTACTTC.

This chain connects TRBV7-8 to TRBJ1-2; TRBD1 matches 7 bases. J gave up 11 bases and V 5 bases, and 11 bases lay outside the gene matches. Germline lookup yields CDR1 SGHVS and CDR2 FQNEAQ. This CDR3 contains 13 residues. The CDR3 region is CASSPLGQIHYTF. The CDR3 DNA follows: TGTGCCAGCAGCCCCCTGGGACAGATCCATTACACCTTC.